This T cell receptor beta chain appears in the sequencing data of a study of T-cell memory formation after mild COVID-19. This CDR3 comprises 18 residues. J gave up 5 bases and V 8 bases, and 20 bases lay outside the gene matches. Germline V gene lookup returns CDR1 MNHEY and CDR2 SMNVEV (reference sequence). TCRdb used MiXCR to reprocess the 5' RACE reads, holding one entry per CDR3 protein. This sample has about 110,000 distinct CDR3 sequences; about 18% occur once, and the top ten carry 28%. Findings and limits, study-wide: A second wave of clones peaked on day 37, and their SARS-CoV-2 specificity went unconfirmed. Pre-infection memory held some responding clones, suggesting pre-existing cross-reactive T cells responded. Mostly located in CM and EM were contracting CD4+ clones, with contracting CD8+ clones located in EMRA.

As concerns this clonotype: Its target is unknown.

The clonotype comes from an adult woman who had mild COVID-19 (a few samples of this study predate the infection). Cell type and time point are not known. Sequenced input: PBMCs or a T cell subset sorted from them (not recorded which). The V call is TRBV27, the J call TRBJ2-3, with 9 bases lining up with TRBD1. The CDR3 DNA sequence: TGTGCCAGCTCTCTTTACCACAGGGGGCTTGTGACGGGAGATACGCAGTATTTT. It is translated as CASSLYHRGLVTGDTQYF.